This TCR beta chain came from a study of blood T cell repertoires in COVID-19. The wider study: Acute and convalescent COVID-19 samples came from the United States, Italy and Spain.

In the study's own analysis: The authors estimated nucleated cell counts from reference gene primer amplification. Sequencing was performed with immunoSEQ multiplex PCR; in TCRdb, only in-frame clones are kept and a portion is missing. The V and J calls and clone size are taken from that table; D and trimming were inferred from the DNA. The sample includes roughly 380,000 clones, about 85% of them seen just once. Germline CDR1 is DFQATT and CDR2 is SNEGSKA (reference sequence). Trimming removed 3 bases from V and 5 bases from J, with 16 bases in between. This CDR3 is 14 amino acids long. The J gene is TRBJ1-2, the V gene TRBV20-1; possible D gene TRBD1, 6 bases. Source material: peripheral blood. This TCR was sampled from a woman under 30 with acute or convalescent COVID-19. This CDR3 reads CSASHRDQYYGYTF. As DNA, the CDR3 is TGCAGTGCTAGTCACAGGGACCAGTATTATGGCTACACCTTC.